The clone carrying this T cell receptor beta chain came up many times. V lost 4 bases and J lost 2, with 11 bases in between. CDR3 length: 14 amino acids. Germline-derived CDR1 and CDR2 are SGHRS and YFSETQ. The data were taken from a study of T-cell reconstitution after alpha-beta-depleted transplantation in children. As it was prepared, the TCRbeta library received unique molecular identifiers. TCRdb analysed the PCR reads with MiXCR anew, one entry per CDR3 protein. The sample contains around 700,000 distinct CDR3 sequences, about an eighth of which appear only once. The clonotype was recovered from a girl between 2 and 10 years old with congenital amegakaryocytic thrombocytopenia, due to receive a stem cell transplant. Sequenced material: PBMCs, taken before TCRalphabeta/CD19-depleted stem cell transplant. The chain links TRBV5-1 to TRBJ2-3; TRBD2 might be the D (5 bases). DNA of the CDR3: TGCGCCAGCAGCCAGATAGCGAACACAGATACGCAGTATTTT. It specifies CASSQIANTDTQYF.